Each of the 10 T cell receptor beta chains below was sequenced from the same sample in a study of CD8+ T cells in alopecia areata. Once RNA had been extracted, it was reverse transcribed into cDNA to act as the sequencing template. Libraries were prepared by immunoSEQ multiplex PCR; TCRdb keeps only in-frame clonotypes and omits some of them. Here the sample spans about 110,000 clones, about 50% being singletons. Material: NKG2D-low CD8+ T cells sorted from blood. The receptors shown here come from a human donor with alopecia areata.

The chain recombines TRBV13 with TRBJ1-2; 9 bases are a match to TRBD1. The trim removed 5 bases at V and 8 bases at J, leaving 6 bases unmatched. The germline V gene has CDR1 PRHDT and CDR2 FYEKMQ (reference sequence). This CDR3 is 13 amino acids long. CDR3 nucleotide sequence: TGTGCCAGCAGCCCCGGGACAGGGAAAGGCTACACCTTC. Its protein is CASSPGTGKGYTF.

The V call is TRBV11-1, the J call TRBJ2-5; D could derive from TRBD1 or TRBD2 (5 bases each). Germline V CDR1 and CDR2: SGHAT, FQDESV (reference sequence). The CDR3 consists of 12 residues. V was trimmed by 5 bases and J by 3 bases, leaving 7 bases between them. In DNA, the CDR3 is TGTGCCAGCAGCAGGGGAGAAGAGACCCAGTACTTC. Translated, it gives CASSRGEETQYF.

The rearrangement uses TRBV28 and TRBJ2-1, with 8 bases matching TRBD2. Germline V gives CDR1 MDHEN, CDR2 SYDVKM. The CDR3 loop spans 17 amino acids. Germline trimming cut 5 bases from V and 2 bases from J; bases unmatched to any gene: 11. The CDR3 region has the DNA TGTGCCAGCAGTACCATAACGACTAGCGCCCCCTACAATGAGCAGTTCTTC. This sequence encodes CASSTITTSAPYNEQFF. Combining the CDR3 with reference TRBV28 and TRBJ2-1 gives the whole variable domain DVKVTQSSRYLVKRTGEKVFLECVQDMDHENMFWYRQDPGLGLRLIYFSYDVKMKEKGDIPEGYSVSREKKERFSLILESASTNQTSMYLCASSTITTSAPYNEQFFGPGTRLTVL.

Only a few counts were recorded for this clone. This chain links TRBV4-1 with TRBJ2-1, with 14 bases fitting TRBD2. With V trimmed by 3 bases and J by 7 bases, 8 bases remained unmatched. Germline CDR1 reads MGHRA; CDR2 reads YSYEKL. CDR3 length: 17 amino acids. The CDR3 sequence is CASSQAPGTSGSNEQFF. For the CDR3, the DNA is TGCGCCAGCAGCCAGGCCCCCGGGACTAGCGGGAGTAATGAGCAGTTCTTC.

CDR3 amino acids: CASSLYGGRVGEQFF. CDR3 sequence (DNA): TGTGCCAGCAGTTTATACGGCGGGAGGGTTGGTGAGCAGTTCTTC. The rearrangement uses TRBV27 and TRBJ2-1; 9 bases agree with TRBD2. The germline V gene has CDR1 MNHEY and CDR2 SMNVEV (reference sequence). With V trimmed by 1 base and J by 9 bases, 7 bases remained unmatched. The CDR3 contains 15 residues.

This clone has more than one count but fewer than ten. In the same sample, other DNA sequences code for this CDR3. J is TRBJ2-7 and V is TRBV7-9; 10 nucleotides align to TRBD2. V was pared by 1 base and J by 5 bases, with 5 bases of the junction left unmatched. Germline V CDR1 and CDR2: SEHNR, FQNEAQ (reference sequence). The CDR3 is 15 residues long. CDR3: CASSLVRLAGDEQYF. CDR3 nucleotides: TGTGCCAGCAGCTTAGTACGGCTAGCGGGAGACGAGCAGTACTTC.

This clone was picked up a small number of times. This chain links TRBV29-1 with TRBJ2-1; 15 bases are shared with TRBD2. Germline CDR1 SQVTM, CDR2 ANQGSEA. Trimming cost V 6 bases and J 4 bases; bases outside gene matches: 7. This CDR3 spans 16 amino acids. In DNA, the CDR3 is TGCAGCGTCCCCCCCGGGACTAGCGGGGGGTACAATGAGCAGTTCTTC. Amino acid sequence: CSVPPGTSGGYNEQFF.

The chain is built from TRBV5-1 and TRBJ2-3; D possibly matches TRBD1 or TRBD2 (6 bases each). Germline CDR1 SGHRS, CDR2 YFSETQ. This CDR3 spans 16 amino acids. The V end was cut by 4 bases, the J end by 6 bases, with 21 bases between. The DNA of the CDR3 is TGCGCCAGCAGCGCGGGCGGGACCTCAGGGGTGGATACGCAGTATTTT. It encodes CASSAGGTSGVDTQYF.

This sequence joins TRBV27 and TRBJ2-7; D is perhaps TRBD1 or TRBD2 (5 bases each). The germline gives CDR1 MNHEY, CDR2 SMNVEV (reference sequence). The ends were cut back, 5 bases at V and 4 bases at J, with 12 bases in the middle. This CDR3 spans 13 amino acids. The CDR3 nucleotides read TGTGCCAGCAGTCTTTCCAGGGAGTACGAGCAGTACTTC. It yields the protein CASSLSREYEQYF.

This clone has only a few counts. V is TRBV28 and J is TRBJ2-1; 14 nucleotides align to TRBD2. From germline, CDR1 is MDHEN and CDR2 SYDVKM. CDR3 size: 16 residues. V was pared by 8 bases and J by 5 bases, with 8 bases of the junction left unmatched. The CDR3: CASRRLAGGPDNEQFF. The CDR3 DNA is TGTGCCAGCCGAAGACTAGCGGGAGGGCCCGACAATGAGCAGTTCTTC.